This is a list of T cell receptor beta chains from one sample in a study of blood T cell repertoires in COVID-19. Clones were sequenced by immunoSEQ multiplex PCR, and TCRdb holds only the in-frame ones, with some missing. The sample has around 100,000 clones, around four fifths seen once. Source material: peripheral blood. The receptor set was obtained from a middle-aged man with active or convalescent COVID-19. CDR3s include the opening cysteine and the closing phenylalanine or tryptophan. D genes are given only for firm matches. Part of the rows lack a size; the others show once, few, many or a class for expanded clones.

TRBJ2-1,NA,TRBV23-1,TRBD1,CASSPRGTGGEQFF,TGCGCCAGCAGTCCCCGGGGGACAGGGGGCGAGCAGTTCTTC
TRBJ1-5,few,TRBV2,NA,CASSDAGANQPQHF,TGTGCCAGCAGTGACGCGGGGGCAAATCAGCCCCAGCATTTT
TRBJ1-2,NA,TRBV9,TRBD1,CASSVAETGVDYGYTF,TGTGCCAGCAGCGTAGCCGAGACAGGGGTGGACTATGGCTACACCTTC
TRBJ2-3,few,TRBV7-8,TRBD2,CASSAEFSGTYVTDTQYF,TGTGCCAGCAGCGCCGAATTTAGCGGGACCTATGTTACAGATACGCAGTATTTT
TRBJ2-1,NA,TRBV29-1,TRBD2,CSEGREGLNEQFF,TGCAGTGAGGGGCGGGAGGGCCTCAATGAGCAGTTCTTC
TRBJ2-3,few,TRBV10-3,TRBD2,CAISEIGWASGITDTQYF,TGTGCCATCAGTGAGATTGGTTGGGCTAGCGGGATCACAGATACGCAGTATTTT
TRBJ1-4,NA,TRBV11-2,TRBD1,CASSLETGGLEKLFF,TGTGCCAGCAGCTTAGAGACAGGGGGCTTGGAAAAACTGTTTTTT
TRBJ1-1,NA,TRBV2,NA,CASSPSGTKAFF,TGTGCCAGCAGTCCCTCCGGGACAAAAGCTTTCTTT
TRBJ2-1,NA,TRBV3-1/TRBV3-2,TRBD2,CASSQAGGFSYNEQFF,TGTGCCAGCAGCCAAGCGGGAGGGTTCTCCTACAATGAGCAGTTCTTC
TRBJ2-1,NA,TRBV12-3/TRBV12-4,NA,CASSRSDDNEQFF,TGTGCCAGCAGTCGAAGCGATGACAATGAGCAGTTCTTC
TRBJ1-2,NA,TRBV25-1,NA,CASSELGVAIGYTF,TGTGCCAGCAGTGAACTTGGAGTAGCGATTGGCTACACCTTC
TRBJ1-2,NA,TRBV24-1,NA,CATSDPGHPGYTF,TGTGCCACCAGTGATCCGGGACATCCGGGCTACACCTTC
TRBJ1-2,few,TRBV6-2/TRBV6-3,TRBD1,CASTYRGSFYGYTF,TGTGCCAGCACTTACAGGGGGTCCTTCTATGGCTACACCTTC
TRBJ2-5,NA,TRBV4-2,NA,CASSQERSGAQYF,TGTGCCAGCAGCCAAGAGCGGTCCGGGGCCCAGTACTTC
TRBJ1-6,NA,TRBV11-2,NA,CASSLERGSYSPLHF,TGTGCCAGCAGCTTAGAACGGGGAAGTTATTCACCCCTCCACTTT
TRBJ1-1,NA,TRBV29-1,NA,CSVLGRTEAFF,TGCAGCGTCCTCGGTCGCACTGAAGCTTTCTTT
TRBJ1-1,NA,TRBV2,NA,CASILSRSERRYTEAFF,TGTGCCAGCATCTTGTCGCGGTCGGAGAGGCGATACACTGAAGCTTTCTTT
TRBJ2-7,NA,TRBV6-1,NA,CASSAMSRRDFSYEQYF,TGTGCCAGCAGTGCGATGTCCAGGCGGGACTTTTCCTACGAGCAGTACTTC
TRBJ2-4,NA,TRBV2,NA,CASSERSGILGIQYF,TGTGCCAGCAGTGAAAGGTCAGGGATTTTGGGCATTCAGTACTTC
TRBJ1-5,NA,TRBV2,NA,CASSEGQDYQPQHF,TGTGCCAGCAGTGAAGGGCAGGACTATCAGCCCCAGCATTTT
TRBJ1-1,few,TRBV7-2,TRBD1,CASSFRTGFFF,TGTGCCAGCAGCTTCAGGACAGGGTTTTTCTTT
TRBJ1-2,once,TRBV30,TRBD1,CAWNRGVGYTF,TGTGCCTGGAACAGGGGGGTCGGCTACACCTTC
TRBJ1-1,NA,TRBV4-2,NA,CASSPSHPRGTEAFF,TGTGCCAGCAGCCCATCCCATCCGCGAGGGACTGAAGCTTTCTTT
TRBJ1-1,NA,TRBV5-1,TRBD1,CASSHRDRGPEAFF,TGCGCCAGCAGCCACAGGGACAGGGGGCCTGAAGCTTTCTTT
TRBJ2-3,NA,TRBV2,NA,CASSDDEGRKGTDTQYF,TGTGCCAGCAGTGATGATGAGGGCCGGAAGGGCACAGATACGCAGTATTTT
TRBJ2-7,NA,TRBV10-3,TRBD1,CAIRRTGEYEQYF,TGTGCCATCAGGAGGACAGGGGAATACGAGCAGTACTTC
TRBJ1-6,NA,TRBV10-3,TRBD1,CAISQGVGNSPLHF,TGTGCCATCAGTCAGGGGGTAGGTAATTCACCCCTCCACTTT
TRBJ2-1,NA,TRBV6-5,NA,CASRRERSYNEQFF,TGTGCCAGCCGACGGGAGAGGTCCTACAATGAGCAGTTCTTC
TRBJ1-4,NA,TRBV20-1,NA,CSASSRAGEKLFF,TGCAGTGCTAGTTCCAGGGCCGGTGAAAAACTGTTTTTT
TRBJ1-6,NA,TRBV5-6,TRBD1,CASSLGPGQGNSPLHF,TGTGCCAGCAGCTTAGGGCCGGGACAGGGAAATTCACCCCTCCACTTT
TRBJ1-2,NA,TRBV19,TRBD1,CASSIQGQGANYGYTF,TGTGCCAGTAGTATACAAGGACAGGGAGCTAACTATGGCTACACCTTC
TRBJ2-2,NA,TRBV12-1,NA,CASSLTRDSTVSSTGELFF,TGTGCCAGCAGCTTAACCCGGGACAGCACCGTCTCGAGCACCGGGGAGCTGTTTTTT
TRBJ2-1,NA,TRBV4-2,NA,CASSQDPSGWPFF,TGTGCCAGCAGCCAAGACCCCAGCGGGTGGCCGTTCTTC
TRBJ2-7,NA,TRBV28,TRBD2,CASSIAGVTHEQYF,TGTGCCAGCAGCATAGCGGGAGTTACCCACGAGCAGTACTTC
TRBJ2-2,NA,TRBV24-1,TRBD1,CATSDYPFPTGAGELFF,TGTGCCACCAGTGACTACCCATTTCCGACAGGGGCCGGGGAGCTGTTTTTT
TRBJ2-3,NA,TRBV24-1,NA,CATSSPGHPTDTQYF,TGTGCCACCAGTTCCCCAGGGCACCCCACAGATACGCAGTATTTT
TRBJ2-1,NA,TRBV15,NA,CATSRDFGSPRNEQFF,TGTGCCACCAGCAGAGATTTCGGGAGCCCAAGGAATGAGCAGTTCTTC
TRBJ1-4,NA,TRBV19,NA,CASSIGQQTTNEKLFF,TGTGCCAGTAGTATAGGACAGCAGACAACTAATGAAAAACTGTTTTTT
TRBJ2-5,NA,TRBV24-1,TRBD1,CATSDSRDRIQETQYF,TGTGCCACCAGTGATAGCCGGGACAGGATCCAAGAGACCCAGTACTTC
TRBJ2-7,once,TRBV5-4,NA,CAGSGSPTSHEQYF,TGTGCCGGTTCCGGGTCACCTACATCCCACGAGCAGTACTTC
TRBJ2-3,NA,TRBV4-1,TRBD2,CASSRRLAEAGWGTDTQYF,TGCGCCAGCAGCCGAAGACTAGCGGAGGCGGGGTGGGGCACAGATACGCAGTATTTT